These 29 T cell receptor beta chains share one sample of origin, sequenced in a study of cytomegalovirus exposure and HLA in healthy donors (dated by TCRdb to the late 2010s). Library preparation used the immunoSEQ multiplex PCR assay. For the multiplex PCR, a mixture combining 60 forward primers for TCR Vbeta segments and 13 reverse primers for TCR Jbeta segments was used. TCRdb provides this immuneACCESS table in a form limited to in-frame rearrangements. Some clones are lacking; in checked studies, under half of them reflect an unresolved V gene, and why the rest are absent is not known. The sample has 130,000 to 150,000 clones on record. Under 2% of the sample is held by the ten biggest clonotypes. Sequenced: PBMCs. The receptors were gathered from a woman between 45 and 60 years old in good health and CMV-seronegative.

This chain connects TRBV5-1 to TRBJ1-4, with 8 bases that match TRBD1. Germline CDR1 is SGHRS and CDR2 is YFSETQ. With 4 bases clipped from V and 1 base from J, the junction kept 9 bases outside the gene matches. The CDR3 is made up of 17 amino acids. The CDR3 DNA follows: TGCGCCAGCAGCGCACGCAGGGGGCTAGGAACTAATGAAAAACTGTTTTTT. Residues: CASSARRGLGTNEKLFF.

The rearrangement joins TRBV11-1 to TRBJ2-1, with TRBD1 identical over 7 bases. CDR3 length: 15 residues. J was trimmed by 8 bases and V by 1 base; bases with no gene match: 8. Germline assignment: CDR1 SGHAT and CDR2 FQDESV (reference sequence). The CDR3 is CASSLGRQGTHEQFF. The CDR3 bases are TGTGCCAGCAGCTTAGGTCGACAGGGCACCCATGAGCAGTTCTTC.

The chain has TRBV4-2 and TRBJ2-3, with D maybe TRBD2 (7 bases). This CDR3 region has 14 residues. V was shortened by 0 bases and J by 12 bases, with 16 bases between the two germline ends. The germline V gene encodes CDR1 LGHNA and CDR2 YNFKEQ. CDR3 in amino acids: CASSQEGGVPPQYF. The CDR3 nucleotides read TGTGCCAGCAGCCAAGAAGGGGGGGTTCCCCCCCAGTATTTT.

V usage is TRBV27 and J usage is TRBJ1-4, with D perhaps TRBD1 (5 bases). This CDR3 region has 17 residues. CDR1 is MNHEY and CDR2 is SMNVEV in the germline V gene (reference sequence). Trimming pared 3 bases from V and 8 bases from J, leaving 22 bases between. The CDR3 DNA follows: TGTGCCAGCAGTTTTAGGCCAGGGATAAGCGATAGGGAAAAACTGTTTTTT. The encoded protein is CASSFRPGISDREKLFF.

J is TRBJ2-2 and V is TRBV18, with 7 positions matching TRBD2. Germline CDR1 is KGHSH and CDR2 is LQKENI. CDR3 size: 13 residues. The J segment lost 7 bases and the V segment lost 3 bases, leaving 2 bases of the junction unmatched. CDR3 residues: CASSPGLGGELFF. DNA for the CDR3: TGTGCCAGCTCACCCGGACTAGGCGGGGAGCTGTTTTTT.

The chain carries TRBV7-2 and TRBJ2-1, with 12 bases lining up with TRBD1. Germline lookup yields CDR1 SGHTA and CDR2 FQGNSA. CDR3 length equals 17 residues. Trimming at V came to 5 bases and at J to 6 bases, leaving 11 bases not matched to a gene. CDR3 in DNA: TGTGCCAGCAGCCTTATCTCCGGGACAGGGGGCTTCAATGAGCAGTTCTTC. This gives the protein CASSLISGTGGFNEQFF.

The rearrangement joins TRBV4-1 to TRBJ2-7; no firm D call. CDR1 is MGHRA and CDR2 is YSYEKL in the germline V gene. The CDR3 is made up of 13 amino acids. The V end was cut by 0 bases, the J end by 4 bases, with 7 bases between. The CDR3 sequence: CASSQDYKYEQYF. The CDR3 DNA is TGCGCCAGCAGCCAAGATTACAAATACGAGCAGTACTTC.

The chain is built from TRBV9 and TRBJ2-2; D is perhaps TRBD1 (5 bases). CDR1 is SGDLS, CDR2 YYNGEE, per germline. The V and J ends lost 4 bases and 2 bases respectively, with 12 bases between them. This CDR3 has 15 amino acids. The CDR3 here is CASSSSRVNTGELFF. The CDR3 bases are TGTGCCAGCAGCTCATCCAGGGTCAACACCGGGGAGCTGTTTTTT.

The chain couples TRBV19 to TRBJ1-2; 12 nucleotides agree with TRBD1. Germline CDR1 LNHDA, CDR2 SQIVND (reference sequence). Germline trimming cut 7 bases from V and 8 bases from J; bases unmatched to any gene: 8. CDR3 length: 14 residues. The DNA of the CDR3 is TGTGCCAGTACAAGGGACAGGGGGCTTGGCGGCTACACCTTC. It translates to CASTRDRGLGGYTF.

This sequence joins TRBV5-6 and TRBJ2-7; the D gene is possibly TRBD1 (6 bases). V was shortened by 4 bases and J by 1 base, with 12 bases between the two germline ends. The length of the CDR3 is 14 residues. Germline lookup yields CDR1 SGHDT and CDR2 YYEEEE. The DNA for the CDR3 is TGTGCCAGCAGCATTGGACAGATTTCCTACGAGCAGTACTTC. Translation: CASSIGQISYEQYF.

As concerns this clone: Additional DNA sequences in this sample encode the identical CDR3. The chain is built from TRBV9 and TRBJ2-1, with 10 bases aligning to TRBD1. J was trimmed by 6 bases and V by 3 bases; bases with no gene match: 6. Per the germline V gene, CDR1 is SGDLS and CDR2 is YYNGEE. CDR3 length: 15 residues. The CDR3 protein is CASSATGGSVNEQFF. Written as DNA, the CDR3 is TGTGCCAGCAGCGCGACAGGGGGCTCGGTCAATGAGCAGTTCTTC. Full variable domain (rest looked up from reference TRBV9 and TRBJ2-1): DSGVTQTPKHLITATGQRVTLRCSPRSGDLSVYWYQQSLDQGLQFLIQYYNGEERAKGNILERFSAQQFPDLHSELNLSSLELGDSALYFCASSATGGSVNEQFFGPGTRLTVL.

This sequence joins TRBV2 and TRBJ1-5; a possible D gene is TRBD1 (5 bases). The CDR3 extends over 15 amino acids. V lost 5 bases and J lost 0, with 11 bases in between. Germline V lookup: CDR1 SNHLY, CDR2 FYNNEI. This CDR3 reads CASSWTPHSNQPQHF. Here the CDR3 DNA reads TGTGCCAGCAGTTGGACACCTCATAGCAATCAGCCCCAGCATTTT.

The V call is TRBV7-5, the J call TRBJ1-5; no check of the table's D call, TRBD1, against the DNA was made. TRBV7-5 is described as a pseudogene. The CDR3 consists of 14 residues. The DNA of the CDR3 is TGTGCCACTGACCCGGACAGGGGAGATCAGCCCCAGCATTTT. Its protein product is CATDPDRGDQPQHF.

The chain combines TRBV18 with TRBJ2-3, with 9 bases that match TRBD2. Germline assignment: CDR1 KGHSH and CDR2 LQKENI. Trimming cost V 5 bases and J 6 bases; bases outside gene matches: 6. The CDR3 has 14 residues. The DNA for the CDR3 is TGTGCCAGCTCAGTCGGACTAGCGACGGATACGCAGTATTTT. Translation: CASSVGLATDTQYF.

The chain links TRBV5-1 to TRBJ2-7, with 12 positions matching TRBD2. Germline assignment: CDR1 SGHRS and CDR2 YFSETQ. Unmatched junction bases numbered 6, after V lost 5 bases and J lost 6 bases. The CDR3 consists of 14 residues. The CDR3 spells CASRDPSGGGEQYF. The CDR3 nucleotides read TGCGCCAGCAGGGATCCTAGCGGGGGGGGCGAGCAGTACTTC.

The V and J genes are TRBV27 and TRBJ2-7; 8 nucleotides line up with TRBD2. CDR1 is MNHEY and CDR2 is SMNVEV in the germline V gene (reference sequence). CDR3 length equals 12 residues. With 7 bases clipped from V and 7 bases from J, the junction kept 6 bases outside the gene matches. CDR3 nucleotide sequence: TGTGCCAGCACGGGTTCGGGAGGGGAGCAGTACTTC. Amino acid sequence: CASTGSGGEQYF.

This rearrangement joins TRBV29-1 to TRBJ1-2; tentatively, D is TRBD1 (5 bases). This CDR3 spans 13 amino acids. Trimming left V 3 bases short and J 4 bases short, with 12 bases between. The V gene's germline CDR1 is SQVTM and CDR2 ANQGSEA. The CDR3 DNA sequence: TGCAGCGTTGACAAAGGGGAGGCCTATGGCTACACCTTC. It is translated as CSVDKGEAYGYTF.

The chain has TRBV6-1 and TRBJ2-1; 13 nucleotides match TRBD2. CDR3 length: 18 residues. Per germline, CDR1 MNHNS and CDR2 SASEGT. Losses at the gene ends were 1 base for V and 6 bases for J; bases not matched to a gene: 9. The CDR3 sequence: CASSEENWGLAGTNEQFF. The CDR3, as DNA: TGTGCCAGCAGTGAAGAGAATTGGGGACTAGCGGGGACCAATGAGCAGTTCTTC.

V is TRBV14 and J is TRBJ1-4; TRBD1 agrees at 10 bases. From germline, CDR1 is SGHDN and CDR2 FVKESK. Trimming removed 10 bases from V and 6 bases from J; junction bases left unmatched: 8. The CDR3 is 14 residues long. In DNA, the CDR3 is TGTGCCAATCACACCGGGACAGGGGATGAAAAACTGTTTTTT. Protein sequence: CANHTGTGDEKLFF.

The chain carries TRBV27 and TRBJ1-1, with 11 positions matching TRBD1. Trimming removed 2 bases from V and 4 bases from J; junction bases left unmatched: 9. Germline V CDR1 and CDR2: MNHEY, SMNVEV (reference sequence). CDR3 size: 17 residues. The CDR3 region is CASSLSGQGAPGTEAFF. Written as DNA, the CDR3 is TGTGCCAGCAGTTTAAGCGGACAGGGGGCGCCGGGCACTGAAGCTTTCTTT.

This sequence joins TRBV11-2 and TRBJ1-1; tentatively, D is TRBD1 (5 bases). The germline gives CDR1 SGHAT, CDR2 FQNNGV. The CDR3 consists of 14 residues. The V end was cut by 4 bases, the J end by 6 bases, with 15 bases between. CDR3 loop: CASSSGRSGSEAFF. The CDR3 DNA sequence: TGTGCCAGCAGCTCGGGTCGTTCAGGGTCTGAAGCTTTCTTT.

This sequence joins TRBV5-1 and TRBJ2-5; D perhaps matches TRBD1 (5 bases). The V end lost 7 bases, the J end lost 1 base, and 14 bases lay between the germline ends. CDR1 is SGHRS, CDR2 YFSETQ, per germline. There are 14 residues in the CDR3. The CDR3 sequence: CASHRSDSQETQYF. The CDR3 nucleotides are TGCGCCAGCCATCGGAGTGACAGCCAAGAGACCCAGTACTTC.

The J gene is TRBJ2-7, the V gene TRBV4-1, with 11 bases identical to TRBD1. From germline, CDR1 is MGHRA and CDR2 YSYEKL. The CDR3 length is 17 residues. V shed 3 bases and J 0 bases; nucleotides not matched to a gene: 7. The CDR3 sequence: CASSHQGQGAISYEQYF. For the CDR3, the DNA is TGCGCCAGCAGCCATCAAGGACAGGGGGCTATCTCCTACGAGCAGTACTTC.

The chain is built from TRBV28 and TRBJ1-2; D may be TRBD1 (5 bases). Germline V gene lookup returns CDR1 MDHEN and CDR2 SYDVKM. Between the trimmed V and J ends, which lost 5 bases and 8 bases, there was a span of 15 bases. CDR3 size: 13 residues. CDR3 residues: CASSPTVLRGYTF. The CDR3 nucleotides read TGTGCCAGCAGTCCGACAGTCTTAAGGGGCTACACCTTC.

DNA of the CDR3: TGTGCCAGCAGCGTAGTCGGGAGGCTTGGTGAGCAGTTCTTC. Amino acid sequence: CASSVVGRLGEQFF. The chain joins TRBV9 to TRBJ2-1; 7 bases are a match to TRBD2. V lost 0 bases and J lost 9; bases outside the gene matches: 6. CDR1 and CDR2 (germline): SGDLS, YYNGEE. The CDR3 loop spans 14 amino acids.

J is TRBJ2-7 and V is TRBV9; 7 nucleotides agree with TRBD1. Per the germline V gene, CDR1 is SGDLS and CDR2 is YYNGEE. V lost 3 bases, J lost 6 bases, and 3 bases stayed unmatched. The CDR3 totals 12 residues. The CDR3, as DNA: TGTGCCAGCAGCGGAGGGGGCCTCGAGCAGTACTTC. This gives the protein CASSGGGLEQYF.

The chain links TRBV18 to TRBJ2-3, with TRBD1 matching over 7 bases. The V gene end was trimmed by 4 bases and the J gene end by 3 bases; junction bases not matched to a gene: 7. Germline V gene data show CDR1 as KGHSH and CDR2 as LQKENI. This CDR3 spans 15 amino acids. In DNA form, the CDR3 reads TGTGCCAGCTCACAAGACAGGGTTTTGACAGATACGCAGTATTTT. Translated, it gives CASSQDRVLTDTQYF.

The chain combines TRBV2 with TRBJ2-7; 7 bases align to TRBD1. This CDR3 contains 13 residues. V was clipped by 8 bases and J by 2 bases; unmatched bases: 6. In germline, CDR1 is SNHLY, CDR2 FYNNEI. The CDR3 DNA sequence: TGTGCCAGCCAGACAGGGTCCCCCTACGAGCAGTACTTC. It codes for CASQTGSPYEQYF. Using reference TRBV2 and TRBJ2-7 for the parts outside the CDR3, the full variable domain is EPEVTQTPSHQVTQMGQEVILRCVPISNHLYFYWYRQILGQKVEFLVSFYNNEISEKSEIFDDQFSVERPDGSNFTLKIRSTKLEDSAMYFCASQTGSPYEQYFGPGTRLTVT.

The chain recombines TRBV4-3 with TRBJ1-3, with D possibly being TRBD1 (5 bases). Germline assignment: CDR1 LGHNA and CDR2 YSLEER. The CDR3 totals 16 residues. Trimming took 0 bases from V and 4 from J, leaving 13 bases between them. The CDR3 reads CASSQDGGATGNTIYF. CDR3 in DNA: TGCGCCAGCAGCCAAGATGGAGGGGCTACAGGAAACACCATATATTTT.